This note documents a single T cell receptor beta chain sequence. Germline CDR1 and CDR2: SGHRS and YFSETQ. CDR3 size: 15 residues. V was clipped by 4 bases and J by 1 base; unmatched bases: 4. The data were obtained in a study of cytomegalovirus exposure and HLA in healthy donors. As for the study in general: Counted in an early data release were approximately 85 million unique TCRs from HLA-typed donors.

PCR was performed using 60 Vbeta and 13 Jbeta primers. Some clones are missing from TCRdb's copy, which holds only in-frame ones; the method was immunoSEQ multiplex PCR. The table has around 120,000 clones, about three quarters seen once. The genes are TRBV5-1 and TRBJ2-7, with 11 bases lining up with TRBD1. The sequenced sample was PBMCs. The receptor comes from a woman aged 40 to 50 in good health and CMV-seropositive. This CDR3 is CASSRGQGGSYEQYF. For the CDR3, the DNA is TGCGCCAGCAGCCGGGGACAGGGGGGGTCCTACGAGCAGTACTTC.